The source of this T cell receptor (beta chain) is a study of T-cell memory formation after mild COVID-19. Study-wide points: Prior to infection, memory already included some responding clones, suggesting cross-reactive memory joined.

Germline CDR1 KGHDR, CDR2 SFDVKD. The CDR3 spans 15 residues. Trimming stripped 1 base from V and 2 bases from J, with 10 bases between. This clonotype was picked up a small number of times. Its cognate antigen is unknown. MiXCR was run by TCRdb on the 5' RACE reads, yielding one entry per CDR3 protein. The sample contains fewer than 450,000 distinct CDR3 sequences, less than 25% of which appear only once. This clonotype was sampled from an adult woman who had mild COVID-19 (a few samples of this study predate the infection). Cell type and time point are not known. Sequencing was carried out using PBMCs or a T cell subset sorted from them (not recorded which). The V and J genes are TRBV24-1 and TRBJ2-5; D is unresolved. The CDR3 loop is CATSDFMDPQETQYF. The CDR3 DNA reads as TGTGCCACCAGTGATTTTATGGACCCGCAAGAGACCCAGTACTTC.